Reported below is one T cell receptor beta chain. V was pared by 11 bases and J by 4 bases, with 7 bases of the junction left unmatched. The CDR3 extends over 12 amino acids. Germline CDR1 reads MNHEY; CDR2 reads SMNVEV (reference sequence). This specimen comes from a study of blood T cell repertoires in COVID-19. As for the study in general: The United States, Italy and Spain provided the acute and convalescent COVID-19 samples. T cells, B-cell-depleted T cells, or PBMCs supplied cDNA or gDNA.

Per the original data handling: Amplifying reference gene primers gave estimates of nucleated cell counts. Here immunoSEQ multiplex PCR was the method, and the copy in TCRdb shows in-frame clones only, minus some. D and trimming were read from the DNA, whereas the V and J calls and clone size are those reported in that table. Here the sample spans 200,000 to 250,000 clones, about 88% being singletons. The origin of this receptor is a man aged 40-49 years with active or convalescent COVID-19. Sequences were obtained from peripheral blood. The chain joins TRBV27 to TRBJ1-1; TRBD1 matches 7 bases. The CDR3 DNA reads as TGTGCCCGTACTTCAGGGGGCACTGAAGCTTTCTTT. Translating gives CARTSGGTEAFF.